The 2 T cell receptor beta chains in this list originate from one sample, sequenced in a study of blood T cells in healthy people across ages. A second about 7 to 12 cycle PCR used barcoded and J-beta primers. TCRdb itself ran the 5' RACE reads through MiXCR, one entry per CDR3 protein. This sample has 1.5 million to 2 million distinct CDR3 sequences; roughly 30% occur once, and the top ten carry approximately 10%. The sample was blood. Receptor source: a woman in her twenties or thirties in good health.

The J gene is TRBJ1-2, the V gene TRBV6-6; 7 positions agree with TRBD1. The junction had 3 bases not matched to a gene; V was cut back by 6 bases and J by 2 bases. There are 13 residues in the CDR3. CDR1 MNHNY and CDR2 SVGAGI come from the germline V gene (reference sequence). This CDR3 is CASRKGGNYGYTF. The CDR3 DNA reads as TGTGCCAGCAGAAAAGGGGGCAACTATGGCTACACCTTC.

The table lists this clonotype with a few counts. Since a much larger clone is just one base distant, this may be a read error. The V call is TRBV20-1, the J call TRBJ2-1; D call uncertain. The length of the CDR3 is 13 residues. Germline assignment: CDR1 DFQATT and CDR2 SNEGSKA (reference sequence). The CDR3 spells CSAGELEWNEQFF. In nucleotides, the CDR3 is TGCAGTGCTGGAGAGCTAGAGTGGAATGAGCAGTTCTTC.